The clone carrying this T cell receptor (beta chain) was recorded once. These data originate in a study of blood T cell repertoires in COVID-19. Study-wide context: Sources were T cells, B-cell-depleted T cells, or PBMCs; the material itself was cDNA or gDNA.

The length of the CDR3 is 18 residues. Germline V CDR1 and CDR2: MDHEN, SYDVKM. Trimming at V came to 6 bases and at J to 3 bases, leaving 12 bases not matched to a gene. Clones were sequenced by immunoSEQ multiplex PCR, and TCRdb holds only the in-frame ones, with some missing. Of approximately 230,000 clones listed, 82% are singletons. Sequencing was performed on PBMCs or T cells enriched from blood (not recorded which). This sequence joins TRBV28 and TRBJ1-3; 12 bases fit TRBD1. This TCR came from a man between 40 and 49 years old who had recovered from COVID-19. The CDR3 DNA is TGTGCCAGCAGCAGATTTCTCAGGGACAGGGGGCTTGGAAACACCATATATTTT. It specifies CASSRFLRDRGLGNTIYF. Supplemented by reference TRBV28 and TRBJ1-3, the full variable domain reads DVKVTQSSRYLVKRTGEKVFLECVQDMDHENMFWYRQDPGLGLRLIYFSYDVKMKEKGDIPEGYSVSREKKERFSLILESASTNQTSMYLCASSRFLRDRGLGNTIYFGEGSWLTVV.